The clone carrying this T cell receptor (beta chain) was seen just once. The sample originates from a study of blood T cell repertoires in COVID-19. Under the authors' procedure: It was from reference gene primer amplification that nucleated cell counts were estimated. This table comes from immunoSEQ multiplex PCR, and its TCRdb copy is limited to in-frame clones, with some not included. The D gene and trimming were derived from the DNA, and the V and J assignments and clone size from that table. Among about 150,000 clones listed, 85% to 90% were seen once. This clonotype was obtained from a middle-aged woman with acute or convalescent COVID-19. Sequences were obtained from peripheral blood.

CDR3 coding DNA: TGTGCCAGCAGCGGGGGGAACACAGATACGCAGTATTTT. This codes for CASSGGNTDTQYF. The gene calls are TRBV27 and TRBJ2-3; 7 nucleotides line up with TRBD2. Germline-derived CDR1 and CDR2 are MNHEY and SMNVEV (reference sequence). CDR3 length: 13 amino acids. J was trimmed by 2 bases and V by 6 bases; bases with no gene match: 2.